The 18 T cell receptor beta chains reported below all come from one sample, sequenced in a study of cytomegalovirus exposure and HLA in healthy donors. The study ran its PCR with 60 Vbeta and 13 Jbeta primers. Sequencing used immunoSEQ multiplex PCR; TCRdb keeps in-frame clones, though not all of them. This sample has some 240,000 clones; about 72% occur once, and the top ten carry 3.5% to 4%. Material: PBMCs. All receptors derive from a male donor in good health and CMV-seronegative.

This sequence joins TRBV15 and TRBJ1-5, with D tentatively TRBD1 (5 bases). This CDR3 has 15 amino acids. The germline V gene has CDR1 LNHNV and CDR2 YYDKDF (reference sequence). Trimming took off 2 bases at V and 1 base at J, with 9 bases between the two ends. The CDR3 loop is CATSRRGRSNQPQHF. In DNA form, the CDR3 reads TGTGCCACCAGCAGACGGGGGAGAAGCAATCAGCCCCAGCATTTT.

The rearrangement joins TRBV27 to TRBJ2-2; tentatively, D is TRBD2 (6 bases). The V end was cut by 2 bases, the J end by 5 bases, with 12 bases between. The germline V gene encodes CDR1 MNHEY and CDR2 SMNVEV (reference sequence). There are 15 residues in the CDR3. The CDR3 reads CASSLKLARTGELFF. The CDR3 DNA reads TGTGCCAGCAGTTTAAAACTAGCCAGGACCGGGGAGCTGTTTTTT.

The J gene is TRBJ2-7, the V gene TRBV5-6; 8 nucleotides agree with TRBD1. Germline V gene data show CDR1 as SGHDT and CDR2 as YYEEEE. There are 14 residues in the CDR3. V lost 3 bases to trimming and J lost 0 bases; unmatched junction nucleotides: 2. The CDR3 coding sequence is TGTGCCAGCAGCTGGGACAGGAGCTCCTACGAGCAGTACTTC. It specifies CASSWDRSSYEQYF.

J is TRBJ2-6 and V is TRBV30; 9 positions match TRBD1. Germline trimming cut 5 bases from V and 2 bases from J; bases unmatched to any gene: 1. Germline lookup yields CDR1 GTSNPN and CDR2 SVGIG (reference sequence). CDR3 size: 14 residues. CDR3 region: CAWGTGPGANVLTF. CDR3 sequence (DNA): TGTGCCTGGGGGACAGGGCCTGGGGCCAACGTCCTGACTTTC.

This clone was seen a single time. This chain joins TRBV5-6 and TRBJ2-3, with D possibly being TRBD2 (6 bases). CDR1 SGHDT and CDR2 YYEEEE come from the germline V gene. CDR3 length: 17 amino acids. The V and J ends lost 4 bases and 4 bases respectively, with 22 bases between them. This CDR3 is CASSRGETRLGSDTQYF. The CDR3 region has the DNA TGTGCCAGCAGCCGGGGCGAGACTAGATTAGGTTCAGATACGCAGTATTTT.

This chain uses TRBV9 with TRBJ2-3, with D possibly matching TRBD2 (5 bases). From germline, CDR1 is SGDLS and CDR2 YYNGEE. This CDR3 contains 15 residues. V shed 5 bases and J shed 2 bases, with 15 bases lying between them. For the CDR3, the DNA is TGTGCCAGCAGTGCGCCGACTATCTACACAGATACGCAGTATTTT. Protein: CASSAPTIYTDTQYF.

The genes are TRBV11-1 and TRBJ2-5; D unresolved. The CDR3 is 13 residues long. Germline V CDR1 and CDR2: SGHAT, FQDESV (reference sequence). The V end was cut by 0 bases, the J end by 5 bases, with 7 bases between. CDR3 DNA: TGTGCCAGCAGCTTAGCGCCGGGTGAGACCCAGTACTTC. It encodes CASSLAPGETQYF.

V is TRBV30 and J is TRBJ2-7; maybe TRBD2 (6 bases). The V end lost 5 bases, the J end lost 0 bases, and 14 bases lay between the germline ends. This CDR3 is built from 14 residues. Germline CDR1 is GTSNPN and CDR2 is SVGIG (reference sequence). Here the CDR3 reads CAWVKEGPSYEQYF. The CDR3 nucleotides read TGTGCCTGGGTCAAGGAGGGACCCTCCTACGAGCAGTACTTC.

CDR3 sequence reads: CASSLWRGGNYEQYF. In nucleotides, the CDR3 is TGTGCCAGCAGCTTATGGCGCGGGGGTAACTACGAGCAGTACTTC. J is TRBJ2-7 and V is TRBV7-2, with 7 bases lining up with TRBD2. Germline CDR1 reads SGHTA; CDR2 reads FQGNSA. V trimming: 2 bases; J trimming: 3 bases; junction bases outside the gene matches: 7. The CDR3 has 15 amino acids.

The genes are TRBV6-4 and TRBJ1-2; 9 nucleotides agree with TRBD1. The junction had 11 bases not matched to a gene; V was cut back by 4 bases and J by 8 bases. This CDR3 spans 15 amino acids. The germline V gene encodes CDR1 MRHNA and CDR2 SNTAGT. In DNA, the CDR3 is TGTGCCAGCAGTGCCACCGGGACAGGGACTGGCGGCTACACCTTC. It encodes CASSATGTGTGGYTF.

V gene TRBV2 combines with J gene TRBJ2-3, with TRBD1 as a possible D gene (6 bases). Germline V gene lookup returns CDR1 SNHLY and CDR2 FYNNEI. V was clipped by 8 bases and J by 3 bases, with 18 bases between them. CDR3 length: 15 amino acids. DNA for the CDR3: TGTGCCAGCTTTTTACAGGGATTATATACAGATACGCAGTATTTT. Its protein is CASFLQGLYTDTQYF.

The chain employs TRBV9 and TRBJ1-1, with D possibly being TRBD1 (6 bases). V dropped 3 bases and J dropped 10 bases, with 16 bases sitting between them. This CDR3 contains 13 residues. CDR1 is SGDLS, CDR2 YYNGEE, per germline. The CDR3 sequence: CASSEGVNRRAFF. CDR3 in DNA: TGTGCCAGCAGCGAGGGGGTGAACAGACGAGCTTTCTTT. Complete variable domain (other parts from reference TRBV9 and TRBJ1-1): DSGVTQTPKHLITATGQRVTLRCSPRSGDLSVYWYQQSLDQGLQFLIQYYNGEERAKGNILERFSAQQFPDLHSELNLSSLELGDSALYFCASSEGVNRRAFFGQGTRLTVV.

CDR3 residues: CASRPQGNLREQYF. The DNA of the CDR3 is TGTGCCAGCAGGCCACAGGGGAACCTACGCGAGCAGTACTTC. The chain links TRBV28 to TRBJ2-7, with 7 nucleotides matching TRBD1. The CDR3 length is 14 residues. V lost 6 bases and J lost 6; bases outside the gene matches: 11. Germline assignment: CDR1 MDHEN and CDR2 SYDVKM. Based on the CDR3 plus reference TRBV28 and TRBJ2-7, the full variable domain is DVKVTQSSRYLVKRTGEKVFLECVQDMDHENMFWYRQDPGLGLRLIYFSYDVKMKEKGDIPEGYSVSREKKERFSLILESASTNQTSMYLCASRPQGNLREQYFGPGTRLTVT.

The gene calls are TRBV4-2 and TRBJ2-3; 8 bases line up with TRBD1. Trimming cost V 3 bases and J 6 bases; bases outside gene matches: 8. CDR1 is LGHNA, CDR2 YNFKEQ, per germline. CDR3 length: 15 residues. The CDR3, as DNA: TGTGCCAGCAGCCATCCGACAGGGGTGGGGGATACGCAGTATTTT. Its protein product is CASSHPTGVGDTQYF.

The rearrangement links TRBV5-1 to TRBJ2-5; 7 bases line up with TRBD1. The germline CDR1 and CDR2 sequences are SGHRS and YFSETQ. The junction had 13 bases not matched to a gene; V was cut back by 6 bases and J by 11 bases. CDR3 length equals 13 residues. The CDR3 sequence: CASMRGPAGEQYF. The CDR3 DNA follows: TGCGCCAGCATGAGGGGGCCGGCCGGGGAGCAGTACTTC.

V gene TRBV6-5 combines with J gene TRBJ2-2, with a tentative D call TRBD1 (5 bases). Trimming removed 6 bases from V and 6 bases from J, with 14 bases in between. CDR3 length: 14 residues. Germline CDR1 reads MNHEY; CDR2 reads SVGAGI. The CDR3 DNA sequence: TGTGCCAGCAGGGGGCTAGGGTTCGCCGGGGAGCTGTTTTTT. It is translated as CASRGLGFAGELFF.

In regard to this clone: A junction boundary mismatches the germline segment, possibly from a read error. The J gene is TRBJ2-1, the V gene TRBV6-5, with unresolved D. Germline V gene sequence: CDR1 MNHEY, CDR2 SVGAGI. The CDR3 is 13 amino acids. In DNA form, the CDR3 reads TGTGCCAGCAGTTACGACTCCCACAATGAGCAGTTCTTC. Translated: CASSYDSHNEQFF.

This chain connects TRBV10-3 to TRBJ2-3; a possible D gene is TRBD2 (6 bases). CDR1 ENHRY and CDR2 SYGVKD come from the germline V gene. V lost 0 bases and J lost 1, with 14 bases in between. The length of the CDR3 is 17 residues. Here the CDR3 reads CAISESYGSGRTDTQYF. The CDR3 region has the DNA TGTGCCATCAGTGAGTCATACGGGAGCGGTCGCACAGATACGCAGTATTTT.